This T cell receptor beta chain was recorded in a study of CD8+ T cells in alopecia areata. Extracted from the samples, RNA was reverse transcribed into cDNA to serve as the sequencing template. Only in-frame clones appear in the TCRdb table, and some are missing; sequencing was by immunoSEQ multiplex PCR. The sample carries more than 85,000 clones, approximately 60% recorded once. Treatment noted: oral pan-JAK inhibitor, 5-10 mg twice daily. This clone was found a few times. With V trimmed by 0 bases and J by 0 bases, 3 bases remained unmatched. The CDR3 spans 16 residues. CDR1 and CDR2 (germline): SGHNT, YYREEE (reference sequence).

The rearrangement joins TRBV5-4 to TRBJ2-3; 8 bases fit TRBD2. This receptor was taken from a human donor with alopecia areata. The input for sequencing was CD8+ T cells sorted from blood, taken at week 4, from a patient treated with tofacitinib. This CDR3 is CASSLGLAGSTDTQYF. The DNA for the CDR3 is TGTGCCAGCAGCTTGGGGCTAGCGGGCAGCACAGATACGCAGTATTTT.